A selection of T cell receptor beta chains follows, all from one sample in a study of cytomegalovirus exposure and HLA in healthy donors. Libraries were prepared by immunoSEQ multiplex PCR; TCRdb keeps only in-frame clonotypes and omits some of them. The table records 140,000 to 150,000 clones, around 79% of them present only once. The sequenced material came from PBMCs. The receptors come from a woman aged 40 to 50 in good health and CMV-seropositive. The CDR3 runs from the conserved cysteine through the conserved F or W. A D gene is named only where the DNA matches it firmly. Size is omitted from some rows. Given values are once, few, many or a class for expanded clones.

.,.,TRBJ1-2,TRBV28,TGTGCCAGCAGTTTGTCCCCGGAGTATGGCTACACCTTC,CASSLSPEYGYTF
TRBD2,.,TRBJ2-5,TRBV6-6,TGTGCCAGCAGTTACTCAGCGGGGGGGGAGACCCAGTACTTC,CASSYSAGGETQYF
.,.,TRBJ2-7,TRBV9,TGTGCCAGCAGCCCGACCCTAGGCTACGAGCAGTACTTC,CASSPTLGYEQYF
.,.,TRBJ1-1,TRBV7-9,TGTGCCAGCAGGCGGGAGGGGGCTGAAGCTTTCTTT,CASRREGAEAFF
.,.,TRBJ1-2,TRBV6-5,TGTGCCAGCAGAAATACAGGGATTGGCTACACCTTC,CASRNTGIGYTF
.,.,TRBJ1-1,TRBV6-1,TGTGCCAGCAGTCCCCTAAGGGGGAGAGCTTTCTTT,CASSPLRGRAFF
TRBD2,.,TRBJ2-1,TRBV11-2,TGTGCCAGCAGCCCGGGACTAGCGGCATACAATGAGCAGTTCTTC,CASSPGLAAYNEQFF
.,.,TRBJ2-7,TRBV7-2,TGTGCCAGCAGCTTAGGGGAGTTATCCTACGAGCAGTACTTC,CASSLGELSYEQYF
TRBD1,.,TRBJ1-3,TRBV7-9,TGTGCCAGCAGCTTAGAGGGGACAGGGACGGACACCATATATTTT,CASSLEGTGTDTIYF
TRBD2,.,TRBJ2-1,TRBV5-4,TGTGCCAGCAGCTTGGGGGCTAGCGGGGGCGTAGAGGAGCAGTTCTTC,CASSLGASGGVEEQFF
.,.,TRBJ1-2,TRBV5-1,TGCGCCAGCAGCTTGGGGGGCACCTATGGCTACACCTTC,CASSLGGTYGYTF
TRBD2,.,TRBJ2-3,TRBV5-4,TGTGCCAGCAGAAAGGGACTAGCGGGGGGGTTTTTAAGCACAGATACGCAGTATTTT,CASRKGLAGGFLSTDTQYF
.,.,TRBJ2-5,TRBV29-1,TGCAGCGTTCGATTAGAGGCCACTAGACAAGAGACCCAGTACTTC,CSVRLEATRQETQYF
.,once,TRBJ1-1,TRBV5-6,TGTGCCAGCAGCTTAAAGACAGTGGAAGCTTTCTTT,CASSLKTVEAFF
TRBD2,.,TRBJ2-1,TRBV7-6,TGTGCCAGCAGCTCTCCTAGCGGGGGGGACAATGAGCAGTTCTTC,CASSSPSGGDNEQFF
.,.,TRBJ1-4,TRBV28,TGTGCCAGCAGTTGGGAGGGGATTGAAAAACTGTTTTTT,CASSWEGIEKLFF
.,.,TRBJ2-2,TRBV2,TGTGCCAGCAGTGCGAGCGGGTGGAACACCGGGGAGCTGTTTTTT,CASSASGWNTGELFF
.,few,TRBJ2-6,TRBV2,TGTGCCAGCACTACGACAGCCTCTGGGGCCAACGTCCTGACTTTC,CASTTTASGANVLTF
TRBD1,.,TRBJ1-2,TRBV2,TGTGCCAGCAGGCCCCAGGGGGCGCATGGCTACACCTTC,CASRPQGAHGYTF
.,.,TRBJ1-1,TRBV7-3,TGTGCCAGCAGCTCCTCGCCGGGCACTGAAGCTTTCTTT,CASSSSPGTEAFF
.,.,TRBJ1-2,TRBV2,TGTGCCAGCACAACACGTTTGTCCTATGGCTACACCTTC,CASTTRLSYGYTF
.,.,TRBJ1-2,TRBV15,TGTGCCACCAGCAGAGAGGTACGACAGAACTATGGCTACACCTTC,CATSREVRQNYGYTF
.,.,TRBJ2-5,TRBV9,TGTGCCAGCAGCGCGAGAGGAGGGCGGGAGACCCAGTACTTC,CASSARGGRETQYF
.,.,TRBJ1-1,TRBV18,TGTGCCAGCTCACCGTTTGGGCCACCGAACACTGAAGCTTTCTTT,CASSPFGPPNTEAFF
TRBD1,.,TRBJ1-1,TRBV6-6,TGTGCCACCAGGGGCTTTGACAGGGGAGCGAACACTGAAGCTTTCTTT,CATRGFDRGANTEAFF
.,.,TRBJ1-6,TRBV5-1,TGCGCCAGCAGCCCATTAGGGGTGAGCTCCTATAATTCACCCCTCCACTTT,CASSPLGVSSYNSPLHF
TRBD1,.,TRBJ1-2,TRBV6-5,TGTGCCAGCAGTCCAGGGACAGGGAATGGCTACACCTTC,CASSPGTGNGYTF
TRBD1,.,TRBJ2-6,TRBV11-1,TGTGCCAGCAGCCGGCATGGGACAGGGTACTCTGGGGCCAACGTCCTGACTTTC,CASSRHGTGYSGANVLTF
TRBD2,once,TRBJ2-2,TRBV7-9,TGTGCCAGCAGCAGAGGACTAGCGGACACCGGGGAGCTGTTTTTT,CASSRGLADTGELFF
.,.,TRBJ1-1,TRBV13,TGTGCCAGCAGCTACCAGGGGACATTGAACACTGAAGCTTTCTTT,CASSYQGTLNTEAFF
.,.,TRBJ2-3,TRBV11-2,TGTGCCAGCAGTCAAACCGGGACAGATACGCAGTATTTT,CASSQTGTDTQYF
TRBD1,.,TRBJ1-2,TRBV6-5,TGTGCCAGCAGTGACTACAGGGGGCAATACTATGGCTACACCTTC,CASSDYRGQYYGYTF
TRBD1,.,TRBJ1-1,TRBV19,TGTGCCAGTAGTGCCAGACAGGGGGCCGGGAACACTGAAGCTTTCTTT,CASSARQGAGNTEAFF
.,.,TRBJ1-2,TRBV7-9,TGTGCCAGCAGCCCAGGACAGATATATGGCTACACCTTC,CASSPGQIYGYTF
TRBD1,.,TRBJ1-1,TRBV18,TGTGCCAGCTCACCACTGGACAGGGGAATGAACACTGAAGCTTTCTTT,CASSPLDRGMNTEAFF
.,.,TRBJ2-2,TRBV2,TGTGCCAGCAGTGACTGGGGGGCCGGGGAGCTGTTTTTT,CASSDWGAGELFF
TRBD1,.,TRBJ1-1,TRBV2,TGTGCCAGCAGACCGCCGATGACAGGGGGTGGCACTGAAGCTTTCTTT,CASRPPMTGGGTEAFF
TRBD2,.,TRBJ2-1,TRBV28,TGTGCCAGCTTAGCGGGGGTGGAGCAGTTCTTC,CASLAGVEQFF
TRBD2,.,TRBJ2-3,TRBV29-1,TGCAGCGGGGGGACTAGCGGGGGGGCCGTAGCAGATACGCAGTATTTT,CSGGTSGGAVADTQYF
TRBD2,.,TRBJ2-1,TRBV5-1,TGCGCCAGCAGCCTAGTAGCGGGGGAGTCCTACAATGAGCAATTCTTC,CASSLVAGESYNEQFF
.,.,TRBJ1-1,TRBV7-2,TGTGCCAGCAGCTTCGGACGGGGCACTGAAGCTTTCTTT,CASSFGRGTEAFF
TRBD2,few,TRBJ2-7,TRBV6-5,TGTGCCGTTGGCGAAGCGGGGGGTTCCTACGAGCAGTACTTC,CAVGEAGGSYEQYF
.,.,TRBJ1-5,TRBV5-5,TGTGCCAGCAGCGTTTTTACTAAGATTCAGTCGAATAGCAATCAGCCCCAGCATTTT,CASSVFTKIQSNSNQPQHF
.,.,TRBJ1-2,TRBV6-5,TGTGCCAGCACCCAAGGACGGGGAGGCTATGGCTACACCTTC,CASTQGRGGYGYTF
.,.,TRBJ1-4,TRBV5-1,TGCGCCAGCAGCCCCCAGGTTGGAGGGGCAGGTGAAAAACTGTTTTTT,CASSPQVGGAGEKLFF
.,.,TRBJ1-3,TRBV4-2,TGTGCCAGCAGCCAAGAAGGCAGGGCTGGAAACACCATATATTTT,CASSQEGRAGNTIYF
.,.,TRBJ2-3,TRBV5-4,TGTGCCAGCAGCTTGGGACAGGAGACGACAGATACGCAGTATTTT,CASSLGQETTDTQYF
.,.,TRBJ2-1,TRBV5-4,TGTGCCAGCAGCTCCGGGACTGGTTACAATGAGCAGTTCTTC,CASSSGTGYNEQFF
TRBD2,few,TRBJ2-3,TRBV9,TGTGCCAGCAGCGACGGAAATACCGGGACTAGCGGCAGGTTCACAGATACGCAGTATTTT,CASSDGNTGTSGRFTDTQYF
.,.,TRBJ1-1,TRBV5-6,TGTGCCAGCGCATCCGGTCTGAACACTGAAGCTTTCTTT,CASASGLNTEAFF
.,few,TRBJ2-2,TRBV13,TGTGCCAGCAGCCCGGTGAACACCGGGGAGCTGTTTTTT,CASSPVNTGELFF
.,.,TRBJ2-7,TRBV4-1,TGCGCCAGCAGCCCAGGCCCAGGGAAGTACTACGAGCAGTACTTC,CASSPGPGKYYEQYF
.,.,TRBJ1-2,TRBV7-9,TGTGCCAGCAGCTTATTAGGGGGTAAATCCTATGGCTACACCTTC,CASSLLGGKSYGYTF
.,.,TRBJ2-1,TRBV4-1,TGCGCCAGCAGCCAAGAGAGCTTTTCCTACAATGAGCAGTTCTTC,CASSQESFSYNEQFF